This TCR beta chain was profiled in a study of blood T cells in healthy people across ages. Whole-study findings and limits: Per million T cells, the diversity of TCR beta decreased roughly linearly as age advanced.

This clonotype has only a few counts. Its antigen remains unknown. Germline V gene lookup returns CDR1 KGHDR and CDR2 SFDVKD. V was cut by 5 bases and J by 1 base, with 14 bases left in between. The CDR3 has 15 residues. A second roughly 7 to 12 cycle PCR used barcoded and J-beta primers. A 12-random-nucleotide template-switch adaptor tagged each cDNA molecule. TCRdb reanalysed the 5' RACE reads using MiXCR and keeps one entry per CDR3 protein. The sample contains fewer than 950,000 distinct CDR3 sequences, about 53% of which appear only once. The chain employs TRBV24-1 and TRBJ2-7, with D tentatively TRBD2 (5 bases). The TCR was taken from a man older than 75 in good health. Input material: blood. The DNA for the CDR3 is TGTGCCACCAGTGCGGCCGGGGTGAAGTCCTACGAGCAGTACTTC. Its translation: CATSAAGVKSYEQYF.